The 23 T cell receptor beta chains reported below all come from one sample, sequenced in a study of cytomegalovirus exposure and HLA in healthy donors. It was with 60 Vbeta and 13 Jbeta primers that the PCR ran. The method was immunoSEQ multiplex PCR; TCRdb's version includes in-frame clones alone and lacks a portion of them. Counted here are about 170,000 clones, around 76% occurring once; the ten biggest clones make up approximately 2%. Material: PBMCs. Every receptor here comes from a female donor in good health and CMV-seronegative.

The chain uses TRBV15 and TRBJ1-5; a weak D match, TRBD1 (5 bases). V lost 0 bases and J lost 6, with 15 bases in between. Germline CDR1 and CDR2: LNHNV and YYDKDF (reference sequence). The CDR3 covers 16 residues. The CDR3 DNA follows: TGTGCCACCAGCAGAGACCCCGGACAAGGTGGTCAGCCCCAGCATTTT. Protein sequence: CATSRDPGQGGQPQHF.

This clone was recorded a few times. V is TRBV4-1 and J is TRBJ1-1, with 8 bases fitting TRBD1. After removal of 0 bases from V and 6 bases from J, the junction contained 6 bases not matched to a gene. Germline V CDR1 and CDR2: MGHRA, YSYEKL. The CDR3 contains 15 residues. The CDR3 loop is CASSQEYRGIAEAFF. CDR3 nucleotide sequence: TGCGCCAGCAGCCAAGAGTACAGGGGGATCGCTGAAGCTTTCTTT.

The gene calls are TRBV18 and TRBJ1-6; 7 bases line up with TRBD1. This CDR3 is 13 amino acids long. The V segment lost 7 bases and the J segment 7 bases; nucleotides outside the gene matches: 4. Per the germline V gene, CDR1 is KGHSH and CDR2 is LQKENI. CDR3 sequence: CASLGQWNSPLHF. The CDR3 DNA follows: TGTGCCAGCTTGGGACAGTGGAATTCACCCCTCCACTTT.

The chain couples TRBV5-4 to TRBJ1-2; TRBD1 might be the D (5 bases). Germline lookup yields CDR1 SGHNT and CDR2 YYREEE (reference sequence). This CDR3 region has 13 residues. V dropped 5 bases and J dropped 5 bases, with 13 bases sitting between them. CDR3 in DNA: TGTGCCAGCAGTAAGGGGTTCGAGTATGGCTACACCTTC. This sequence encodes CASSKGFEYGYTF.

This clone occurred once. The chain uses TRBV7-6 and TRBJ1-1; TRBD1 is a possible D gene (5 bases). CDR3 size: 15 residues. The germline V gene encodes CDR1 SGHVS and CDR2 FNYEAQ. V was pared by 1 base and J by 5 bases, with 14 bases between. CDR3 protein: CASSLGGRPWTEAFF. The DNA of the CDR3 is TGTGCCAGCAGCTTAGGGGGCAGGCCGTGGACTGAAGCTTTCTTT.

CDR3 in amino acids: CASANHRGVSYEQYF. In DNA, the CDR3 is TGTGCCAGCGCTAACCACAGGGGCGTCTCCTACGAGCAGTACTTC. The chain recombines TRBV25-1 with TRBJ2-7, with 7 bases aligning to TRBD1. CDR1 and CDR2 from the germline V gene are MGHDK and SYGVNS. V dropped 8 bases and J dropped 0; count of bases not matched to a gene: 10. CDR3 length: 15 amino acids.

This sequence joins TRBV7-8 and TRBJ2-7, with 9 bases matching TRBD1. This CDR3 has 16 amino acids. Trimming removed 2 bases from V and 0 bases from J; junction bases left unmatched: 5. Per germline, CDR1 SGHVS and CDR2 FQNEAQ. The CDR3 sequence: CASSLRTGASSYEQYF. The CDR3 DNA follows: TGTGCCAGCAGCTTACGGACAGGGGCAAGCTCCTACGAGCAGTACTTC.

In its sample, this clone was seen a few times. The chain recombines TRBV5-6 with TRBJ2-3; D is uncertain. V shed 1 base and J shed 6 bases, with 18 bases lying between them. The CDR3 sequence is 16 residues long. In germline, CDR1 is SGHDT, CDR2 YYEEEE. The CDR3 DNA follows: TGTGCCAGCAGCTTGCTTAGTGCCACGAACCCGGATACGCAGTATTTT. Encoded protein: CASSLLSATNPDTQYF.

The chain uses TRBV11-1 and TRBJ2-1; 7 bases map to TRBD2. The CDR3 extends over 15 amino acids. V lost 1 base and J lost 1; bases outside the gene matches: 1. Germline values: CDR1 SGHAT, CDR2 FQDESV (reference sequence). The CDR3: CASSLGGGSYNEQFF. CDR3 sequence (DNA): TGTGCCAGCAGCTTAGGCGGGGGATCCTACAATGAGCAGTTCTTC.

In this sample, this clone turned up a few times. The CDR3 coding sequence is TGTGCCAGCGGGGGACAGGGGGGGAATGAGCAGTTCTTC. This sequence encodes CASGGQGGNEQFF. The chain couples TRBV2 to TRBJ2-1; 11 bases map to TRBD1. Trimming at V came to 8 bases and at J to 7 bases, leaving 4 bases not matched to a gene. The CDR3 is 13 amino acids. CDR1 and CDR2 (germline): SNHLY, FYNNEI.

This chain uses TRBV10-2 with TRBJ1-2; 8 nucleotides match TRBD1. Trimming took 6 bases from V and 4 from J; bases not matched to a gene: 7. CDR1 and CDR2 (germline): WSHSY, SAAADI. CDR3 size: 14 residues. The CDR3 DNA reads TGCGCCAGCAGCCCGGGACAGGCAATCTATGGCTACACCTTC. Translating gives CASSPGQAIYGYTF.

The chain is built from TRBV5-1 and TRBJ1-4, with D tentatively TRBD1 (5 bases). The germline V gene has CDR1 SGHRS and CDR2 YFSETQ. Trimming removed 6 bases from V and 6 bases from J, with 12 bases in between. CDR3 length: 13 amino acids. CDR3 in amino acids: CASNYGGDEKLFF. The CDR3, as DNA: TGCGCCAGCAATTATGGGGGGGATGAAAAACTGTTTTTT.

This clone is termed medium-sized. Other DNA sequences in this specimen translate into the identical CDR3. J is TRBJ1-1 and V is TRBV6-5, with D possibly being TRBD1 (6 bases). Germline assignment: CDR1 MNHEY and CDR2 SVGAGI. This CDR3 contains 12 residues. The V end was cut by 0 bases, the J end by 7 bases, with 6 bases between. DNA of the CDR3: TGTGCCAGCAGTTACTCGACAGGTGAAGCTTTCTTT. Amino acids: CASSYSTGEAFF.

The J gene is TRBJ2-7, the V gene TRBV7-2, with TRBD2 matching over 12 bases. Germline CDR1 is SGHTA and CDR2 is FQGNSA. The CDR3 is made up of 16 amino acids. The trim removed 5 bases at V and 1 base at J, leaving 6 bases unmatched. CDR3 nucleotides: TGTGCCAGCAGCGTCCTAGCGGGGGGGCTATCCTACGAGCAGTACTTC. Encoded protein: CASSVLAGGLSYEQYF.

V usage is TRBV19 and J usage is TRBJ1-1; 12 bases align to TRBD1. CDR3 length equals 17 residues. Unmatched junction bases numbered 12, after V lost 7 bases and J lost 3 bases. Germline V gene sequence: CDR1 LNHDA, CDR2 SQIVND (reference sequence). As DNA, the CDR3 is TGTGCCAGTAACCCGAGGGGACAGGGGGCACAGGACACTGAAGCTTTCTTT. Translated: CASNPRGQGAQDTEAFF.

This chain connects TRBV5-5 to TRBJ2-6; D perhaps matches TRBD1 (6 bases). CDR1 is SGHKS and CDR2 is YYEKEE in the germline V gene (reference sequence). Trimming removed 0 bases from V and 4 bases from J, with 14 bases in between. The CDR3 contains 17 residues. This CDR3 is CASSLVQGAYGANVLTF. DNA for the CDR3: TGTGCCAGCAGCTTGGTACAGGGAGCGTACGGGGCCAACGTCCTGACTTTC. Full variable domain (remainder filled in from reference TRBV5-5 and TRBJ2-6): DAGVTQSPTHLIKTRGQQVTLRCSPISGHKSVSWYQQVLGQGPQFIFQYYEKEERGRGNFPDRFSARQFPNYSSELNVNALLLGDSALYLCASSLVQGAYGANVLTFGAGSRLTVL.

This chain joins TRBV29-1 and TRBJ2-2; 12 bases match TRBD2. The CDR3 is 14 residues long. Germline CDR1 SQVTM, CDR2 ANQGSEA. With V trimmed by 8 bases and J by 7 bases, 8 bases remained unmatched. The chain's CDR3 is CSFRLAGEFGELFF. The CDR3 DNA reads as TGCAGCTTTCGACTAGCGGGAGAATTCGGGGAGCTGTTTTTT.

The gene calls are TRBV2 and TRBJ2-5; TRBD2 agrees at 8 bases. The tail of the sequence fits TRBJ2-7 better, so the J call may be wrong. The CDR3 has 16 residues. Germline CDR1 and CDR2: SNHLY and FYNNEI. CDR3 in DNA: TGTGCCAGCAGCCCGGGGGCTAGCGGGTACACCTACGAGCAGTACTTC. It codes for CASSPGASGYTYEQYF.

This sequence joins TRBV5-1 and TRBJ2-5, with 9 bases aligning to TRBD1. The better agreement between TRBJ2-7 and the DNA end casts doubt on the J call. This CDR3 region has 15 residues. Germline CDR1 SGHRS, CDR2 YFSETQ. In nucleotides, the CDR3 is TGCGCCAGCAGCTTGGCTGGACAGGGGACAGACGAGCAGTACTTC. It codes for CASSLAGQGTDEQYF.

The gene calls are TRBV7-9 and TRBJ2-7; the D gene is possibly TRBD1 (5 bases). V lost 0 bases and J lost 5, with 17 bases in between. CDR1 is SEHNR, CDR2 FQNEAQ, per germline (reference sequence). The CDR3 consists of 16 residues. This CDR3 reads CASSLAGARVFDEQYF. DNA of the CDR3: TGTGCCAGCAGCTTAGCAGGGGCCAGGGTCTTTGACGAGCAGTACTTC.

The gene calls are TRBV5-1 and TRBJ1-2; 10 nucleotides agree with TRBD1. J was trimmed by 8 bases and V by 1 base; bases with no gene match: 8. From germline, CDR1 is SGHRS and CDR2 YFSETQ. The CDR3 is 15 residues long. The CDR3 reads CASSLSPGQGKGYTF. The CDR3 DNA is TGCGCCAGCAGCTTGAGCCCGGGACAGGGGAAAGGCTACACCTTC.

The gene calls are TRBV7-9 and TRBJ2-3; 7 bases line up with TRBD1. The CDR3 consists of 15 residues. The V segment lost 3 bases and the J segment 1 base; nucleotides outside the gene matches: 4. Looked up from germline, CDR1 is SEHNR and CDR2 is FQNEAQ (reference sequence). The CDR3 nucleotides are TGTGCCAGCAGCTTCCAGGGGGACGGCACAGATACGCAGTATTTT. As protein: CASSFQGDGTDTQYF.

CDR3: CASSPGTSGRGTQYF. CDR3 nucleotides: TGTGCCAGCAGCCCCGGGACTAGCGGGAGAGGTACGCAGTATTTT. V gene TRBV7-2 combines with J gene TRBJ2-3, with 14 bases that match TRBD2. CDR3 length equals 15 residues. Germline V lookup: CDR1 SGHTA, CDR2 FQGNSA. Trimming removed 5 bases from V and 8 bases from J; junction bases left unmatched: 6.